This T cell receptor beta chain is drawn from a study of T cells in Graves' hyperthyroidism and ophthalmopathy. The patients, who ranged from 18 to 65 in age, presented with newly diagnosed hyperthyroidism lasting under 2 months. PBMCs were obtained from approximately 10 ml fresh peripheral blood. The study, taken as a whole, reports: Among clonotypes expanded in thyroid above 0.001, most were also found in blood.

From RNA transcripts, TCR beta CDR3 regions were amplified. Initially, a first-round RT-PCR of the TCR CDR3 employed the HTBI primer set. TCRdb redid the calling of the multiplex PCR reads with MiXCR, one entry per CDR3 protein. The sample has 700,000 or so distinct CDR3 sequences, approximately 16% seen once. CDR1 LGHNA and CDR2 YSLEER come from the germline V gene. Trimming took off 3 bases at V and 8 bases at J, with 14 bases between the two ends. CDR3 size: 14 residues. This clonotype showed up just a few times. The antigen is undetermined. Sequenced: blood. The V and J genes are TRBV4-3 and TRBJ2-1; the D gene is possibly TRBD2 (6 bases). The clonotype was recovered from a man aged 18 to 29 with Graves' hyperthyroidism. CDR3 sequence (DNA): TGCGCCAGCAGCCAGGGGCGGTGGGGGGATGAGCAGTTCTTC. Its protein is CASSQGRWGDEQFF.